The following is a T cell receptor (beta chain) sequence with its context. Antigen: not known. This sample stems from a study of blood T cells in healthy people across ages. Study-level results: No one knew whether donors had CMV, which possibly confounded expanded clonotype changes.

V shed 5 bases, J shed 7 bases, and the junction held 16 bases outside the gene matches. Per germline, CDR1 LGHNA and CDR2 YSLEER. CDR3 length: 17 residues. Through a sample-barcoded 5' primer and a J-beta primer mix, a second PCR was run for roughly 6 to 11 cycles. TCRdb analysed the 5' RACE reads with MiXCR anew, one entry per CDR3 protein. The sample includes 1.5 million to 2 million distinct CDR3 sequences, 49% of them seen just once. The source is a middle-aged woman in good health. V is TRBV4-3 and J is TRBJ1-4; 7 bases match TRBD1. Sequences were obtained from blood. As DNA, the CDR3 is TGCGCCAGCAGCGGGGAGGGGGCGGCCGCTTACTCTGAAAAACTGTTTTTT. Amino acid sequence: CASSGEGAAAYSEKLFF.